This T cell receptor beta chain originates from a study of glioma-infiltrating T cells after dendritic cell vaccination. Germline V gene sequence: CDR1 SNHLY, CDR2 FYNNEI. Trimming stripped 6 bases from V and 8 bases from J, with 19 bases between. The CDR3 consists of 15 residues. The immunoSEQ assay amplified TCRB CDR3 from up to about 2 ug DNA. The data were produced by immunoSEQ multiplex PCR, yet TCRdb's version contains in-frame clones alone and is incomplete. The table has 25,000 to 35,000 clones, 90% seen once. In its sample, this clone was seen once. What it binds is not known. Study-level results: Higher TCR clonality did not directly relate to longer survival.

All glioblastoma patients lacked an isocitrate dehydrogenase mutation. This TCR derives from a human donor with glioblastoma. The chain links TRBV2 to TRBJ1-4, with D perhaps matching TRBD1 (6 bases). This sample comprised blood, obtained before dendritic cell vaccination. This CDR3 is CASRPAGGRFEKLFF. The DNA for the CDR3 is TGTGCCAGCAGGCCCGCCGGGGGGCGCTTCGAAAAACTGTTTTTT.